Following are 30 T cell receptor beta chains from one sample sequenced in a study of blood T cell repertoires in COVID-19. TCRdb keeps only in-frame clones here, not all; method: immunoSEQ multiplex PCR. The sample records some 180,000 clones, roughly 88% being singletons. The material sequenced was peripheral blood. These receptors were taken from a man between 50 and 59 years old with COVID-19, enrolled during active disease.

CDR3 sequence (DNA): TGTGCCAGCAGCGTAGGCCTCCGGGACAAGGGAGATCAGCCCCAGCATTTT. It yields the protein CASSVGLRDKGDQPQHF. The rearrangement uses TRBV9 and TRBJ1-5; D may be TRBD1 (6 bases). The germline CDR1 and CDR2 sequences are SGDLS and YYNGEE. V lost 0 bases to trimming and J lost 5 bases, with 18 bases between them. The CDR3 runs 17 residues. Full variable domain (remainder filled in from reference TRBV9 and TRBJ1-5): DSGVTQTPKHLITATGQRVTLRCSPRSGDLSVYWYQQSLDQGLQFLIQYYNGEERAKGNILERFSAQQFPDLHSELNLSSLELGDSALYFCASSVGLRDKGDQPQHFGDGTRLSIL.

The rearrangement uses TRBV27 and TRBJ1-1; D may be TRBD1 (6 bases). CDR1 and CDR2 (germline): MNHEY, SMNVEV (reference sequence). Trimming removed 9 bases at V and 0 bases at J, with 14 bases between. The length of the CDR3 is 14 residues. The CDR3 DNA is TGTGCCAGTCGACAGGCCACCCTGAACACTGAAGCTTTCTTT. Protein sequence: CASRQATLNTEAFF.

The CDR3 spells CASSDRAADTQYF. DNA for the CDR3: TGTGCCAGCAGCGACAGGGCTGCAGATACGCAGTATTTT. The gene calls are TRBV7-2 and TRBJ2-3, with 7 bases aligning to TRBD1. The germline V gene has CDR1 SGHTA and CDR2 FQGNSA. V trimming: 5 bases; J trimming: 4 bases; junction bases outside the gene matches: 3. This CDR3 region has 13 residues.

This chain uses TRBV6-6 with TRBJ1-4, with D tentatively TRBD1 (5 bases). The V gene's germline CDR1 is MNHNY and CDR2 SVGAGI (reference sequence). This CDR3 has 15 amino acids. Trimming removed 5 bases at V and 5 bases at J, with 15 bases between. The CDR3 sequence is CASSLLGQSNEKLFF. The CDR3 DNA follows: TGTGCCAGCAGTCTCTTGGGGCAGTCGAATGAAAAACTGTTTTTT.

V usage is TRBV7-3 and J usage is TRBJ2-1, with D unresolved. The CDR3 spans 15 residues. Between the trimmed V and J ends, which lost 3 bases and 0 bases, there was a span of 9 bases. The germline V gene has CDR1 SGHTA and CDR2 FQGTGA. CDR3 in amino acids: CASSFLPNSYNEQFF. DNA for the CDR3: TGTGCCAGCAGCTTCCTACCGAACTCCTACAATGAGCAGTTCTTC.

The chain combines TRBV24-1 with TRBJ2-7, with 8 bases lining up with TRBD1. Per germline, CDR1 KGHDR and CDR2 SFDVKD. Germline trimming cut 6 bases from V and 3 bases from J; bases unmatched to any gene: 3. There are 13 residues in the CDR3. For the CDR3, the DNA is TGTGCCACCAGTAGAGGACAGGGCTACGAGCAGTACTTC. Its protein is CATSRGQGYEQYF.

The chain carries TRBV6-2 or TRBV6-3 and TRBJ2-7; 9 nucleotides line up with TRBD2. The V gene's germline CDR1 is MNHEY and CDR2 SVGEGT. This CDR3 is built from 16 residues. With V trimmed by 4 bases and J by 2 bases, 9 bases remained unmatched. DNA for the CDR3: TGTGCCAGCAGTTCCCCTCATATAGCGGGGGCCTACGAGCAGTACTTC. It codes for CASSSPHIAGAYEQYF.

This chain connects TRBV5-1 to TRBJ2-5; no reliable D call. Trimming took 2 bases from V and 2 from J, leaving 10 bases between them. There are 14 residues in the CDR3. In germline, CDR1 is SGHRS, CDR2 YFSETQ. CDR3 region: CASSLLPYQETQYF. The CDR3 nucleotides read TGCGCCAGCAGCTTACTACCGTATCAAGAGACCCAGTACTTC.

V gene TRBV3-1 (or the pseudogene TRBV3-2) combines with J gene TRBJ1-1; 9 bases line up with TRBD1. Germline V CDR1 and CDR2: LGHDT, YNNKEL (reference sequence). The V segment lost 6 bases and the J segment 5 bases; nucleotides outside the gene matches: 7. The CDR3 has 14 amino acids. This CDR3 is CASSHRGLGTEAFF. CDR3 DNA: TGTGCCAGCAGTCACAGGGGGCTTGGGACTGAAGCTTTCTTT.

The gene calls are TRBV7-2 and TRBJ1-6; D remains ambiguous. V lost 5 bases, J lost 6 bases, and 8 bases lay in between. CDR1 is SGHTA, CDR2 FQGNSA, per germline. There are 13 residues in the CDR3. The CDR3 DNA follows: TGTGCCAGCAGCCCCGGTCTTAATTCACCCCTCCACTTT. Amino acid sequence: CASSPGLNSPLHF.

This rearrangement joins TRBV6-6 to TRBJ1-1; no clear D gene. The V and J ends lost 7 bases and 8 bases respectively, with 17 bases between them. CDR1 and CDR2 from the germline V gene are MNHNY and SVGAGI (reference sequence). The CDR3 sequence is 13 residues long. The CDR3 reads CASTLTAQQEAFF. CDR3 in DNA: TGTGCCAGCACTCTGACCGCACAGCAAGAAGCTTTCTTT.

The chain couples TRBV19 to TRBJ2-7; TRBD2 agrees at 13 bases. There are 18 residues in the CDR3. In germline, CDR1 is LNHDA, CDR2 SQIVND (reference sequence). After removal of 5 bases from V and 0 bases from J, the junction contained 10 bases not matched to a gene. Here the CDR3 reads CASSSRLAGGLGSYEQYF. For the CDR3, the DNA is TGTGCCAGTAGTTCCCGACTAGCGGGGGGCCTCGGCTCCTACGAGCAGTACTTC.

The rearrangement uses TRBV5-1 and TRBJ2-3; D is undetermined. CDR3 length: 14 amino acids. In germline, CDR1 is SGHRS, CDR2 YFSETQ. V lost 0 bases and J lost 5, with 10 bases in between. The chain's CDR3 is CASSLDTGLDTQYF. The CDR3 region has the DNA TGCGCCAGCAGCTTGGATACCGGTTTAGATACGCAGTATTTT.

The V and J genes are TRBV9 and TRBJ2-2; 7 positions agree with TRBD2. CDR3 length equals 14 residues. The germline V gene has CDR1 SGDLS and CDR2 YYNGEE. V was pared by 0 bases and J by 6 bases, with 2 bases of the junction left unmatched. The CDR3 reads CASSVDGGAGELFF. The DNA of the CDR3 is TGTGCCAGCAGCGTAGATGGGGGGGCCGGGGAGCTGTTTTTT.

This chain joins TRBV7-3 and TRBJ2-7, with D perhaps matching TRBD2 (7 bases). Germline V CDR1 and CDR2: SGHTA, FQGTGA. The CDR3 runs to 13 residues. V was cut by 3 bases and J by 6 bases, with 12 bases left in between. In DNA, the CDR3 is TGTGCCAGCAGCTTGGGGGGGCCGAGCGAGCAGTACTTC. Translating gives CASSLGGPSEQYF.

In nucleotides, the CDR3 is TGCGCCAGCAGTGGCCCGGGACAGGGAGAAAAACTGTTTTTT. It yields the protein CASSGPGQGEKLFF. This chain connects TRBV10-2 to TRBJ1-4; 9 bases map to TRBD1. CDR1 and CDR2 from the germline V gene are WSHSY and SAAADI. The CDR3 spans 14 residues. The V gene end was trimmed by 4 bases and the J gene end by 8 bases; junction bases not matched to a gene: 5.

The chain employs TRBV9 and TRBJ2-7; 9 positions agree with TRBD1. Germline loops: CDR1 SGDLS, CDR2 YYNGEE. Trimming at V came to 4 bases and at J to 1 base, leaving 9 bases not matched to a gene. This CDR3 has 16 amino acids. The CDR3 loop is CASSTRGGQGSYEQYF. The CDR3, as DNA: TGTGCCAGCAGCACTAGAGGGGGACAGGGTTCCTACGAGCAGTACTTC.

CDR3 residues: CASSYLLGGETQYF. CDR3 sequence (DNA): TGTGCCAGCAGTTACTTACTAGGTGGTGAGACCCAGTACTTC. The chain recombines TRBV6-6 with TRBJ2-5, with D perhaps matching TRBD2 (5 bases). V gave up 1 base and J gave up 5 bases, with 11 bases separating them. Germline-derived CDR1 and CDR2 are MNHNY and SVGAGI (reference sequence). CDR3 length equals 14 residues.

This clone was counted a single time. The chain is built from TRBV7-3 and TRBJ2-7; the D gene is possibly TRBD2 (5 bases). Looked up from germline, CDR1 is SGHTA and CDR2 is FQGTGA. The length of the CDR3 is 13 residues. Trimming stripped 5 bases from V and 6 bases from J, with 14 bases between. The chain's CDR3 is CASSNGMTGEQYF. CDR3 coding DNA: TGTGCCAGCAGCAACGGGATGACGGGCGAGCAGTACTTC.

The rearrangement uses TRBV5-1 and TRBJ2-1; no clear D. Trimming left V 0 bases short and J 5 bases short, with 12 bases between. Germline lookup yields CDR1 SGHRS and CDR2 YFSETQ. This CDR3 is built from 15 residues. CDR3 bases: TGCGCCAGCAGCTTGGCTTTTCTCCTAGACAATGAGCAGTTCTTC. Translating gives CASSLAFLLDNEQFF.

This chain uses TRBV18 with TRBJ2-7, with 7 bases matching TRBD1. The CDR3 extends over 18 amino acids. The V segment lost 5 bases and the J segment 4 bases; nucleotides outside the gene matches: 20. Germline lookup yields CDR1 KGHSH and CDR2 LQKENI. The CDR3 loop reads CASSSLRTGSTTGYEQYF. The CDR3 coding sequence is TGTGCCAGCTCATCCCTAAGGACAGGTTCAACAACTGGGTACGAGCAGTACTTC.

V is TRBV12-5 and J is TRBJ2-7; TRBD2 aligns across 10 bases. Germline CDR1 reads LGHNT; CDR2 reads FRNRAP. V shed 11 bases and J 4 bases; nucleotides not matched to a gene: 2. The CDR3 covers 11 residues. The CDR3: CAGGLAYEQYF. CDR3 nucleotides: TGTGCTGGGGGACTAGCGTACGAGCAGTACTTC. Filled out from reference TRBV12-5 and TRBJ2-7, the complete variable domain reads DARVTQTPRHKVTEMGQEVTMRCQPILGHNTVFWYRQTMMQGLELLAYFRNRAPLDDSGMPKDRFSAEMPDATLATLKIQPSEPRDSAVYFCAGGLAYEQYFGPGTRLTVT.

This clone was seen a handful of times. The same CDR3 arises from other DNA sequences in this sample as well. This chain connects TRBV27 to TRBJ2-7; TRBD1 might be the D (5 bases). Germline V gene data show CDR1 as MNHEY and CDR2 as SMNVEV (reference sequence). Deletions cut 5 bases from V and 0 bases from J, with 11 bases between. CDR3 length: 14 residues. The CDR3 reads CASSRRQSSYEQYF. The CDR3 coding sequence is TGTGCCAGCAGTAGACGACAGAGCTCCTACGAGCAGTACTTC.

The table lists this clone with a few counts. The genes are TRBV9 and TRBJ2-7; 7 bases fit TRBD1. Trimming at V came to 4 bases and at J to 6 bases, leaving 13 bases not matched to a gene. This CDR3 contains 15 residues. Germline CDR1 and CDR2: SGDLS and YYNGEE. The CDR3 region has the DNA TGTGCCAGCAGCCCCGAGCACAGGGGTATTGGCGAGCAGTACTTC. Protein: CASSPEHRGIGEQYF.

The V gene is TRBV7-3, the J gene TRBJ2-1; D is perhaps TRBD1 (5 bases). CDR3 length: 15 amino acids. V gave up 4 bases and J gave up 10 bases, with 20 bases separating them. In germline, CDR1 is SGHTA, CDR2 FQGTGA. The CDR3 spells CASSSTRLAPGEQFF. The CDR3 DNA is TGTGCCAGCAGCTCCACCAGACTCGCCCCAGGGGAGCAGTTCTTC.

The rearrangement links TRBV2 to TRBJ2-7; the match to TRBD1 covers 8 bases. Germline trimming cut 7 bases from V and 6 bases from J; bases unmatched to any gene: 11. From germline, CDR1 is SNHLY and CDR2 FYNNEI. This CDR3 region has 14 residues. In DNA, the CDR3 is TGTGCCAGCACCCTTGGGACAGGAAAGGGCGAGCAGTACTTC. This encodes CASTLGTGKGEQYF.

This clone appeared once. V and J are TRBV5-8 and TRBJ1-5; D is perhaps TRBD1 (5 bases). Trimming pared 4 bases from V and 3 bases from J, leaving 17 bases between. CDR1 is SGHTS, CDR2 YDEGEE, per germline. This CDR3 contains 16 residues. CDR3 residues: CASSRGKTGVNQPQHF. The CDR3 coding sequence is TGTGCCAGCAGCCGGGGGAAAACTGGAGTCAATCAGCCCCAGCATTTT. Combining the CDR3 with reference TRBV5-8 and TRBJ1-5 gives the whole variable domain EAGVTQSPTHLIKTRGQQATLRCSPISGHTSVYWYQQALGLGLQFLLWYDEGEERNRGNFPPRFSGRQFPNYSSELNVNALELEDSALYLCASSRGKTGVNQPQHFGDGTRLSIL.

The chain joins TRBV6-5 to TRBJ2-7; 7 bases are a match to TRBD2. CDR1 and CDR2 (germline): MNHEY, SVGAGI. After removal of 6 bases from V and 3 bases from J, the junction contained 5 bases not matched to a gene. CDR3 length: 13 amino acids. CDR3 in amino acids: CASSRDYLYEQYF. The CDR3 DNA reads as TGTGCCAGCAGCCGGGACTACCTCTACGAGCAGTACTTC.

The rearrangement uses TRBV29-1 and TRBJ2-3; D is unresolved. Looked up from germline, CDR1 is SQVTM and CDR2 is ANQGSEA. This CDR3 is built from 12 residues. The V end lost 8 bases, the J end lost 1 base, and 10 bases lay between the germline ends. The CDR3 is CSTNQGTDTQYF. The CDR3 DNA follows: TGCAGCACCAATCAGGGCACAGATACGCAGTATTTT.

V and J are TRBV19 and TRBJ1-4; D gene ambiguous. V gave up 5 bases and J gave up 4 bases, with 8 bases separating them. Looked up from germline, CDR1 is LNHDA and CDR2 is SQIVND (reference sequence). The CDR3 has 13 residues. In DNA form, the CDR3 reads TGTGCCAGTAGTTGGCAAGTTAATGAAAAACTGTTTTTT. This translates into CASSWQVNEKLFF. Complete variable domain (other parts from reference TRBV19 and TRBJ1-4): DGGITQSPKYLFRKEGQNVTLSCEQNLNHDAMYWYRQDPGQGLRLIYYSQIVNDFQKGDIAEGYSVSREKKESFPLTVTSAQKNPTAFYLCASSWQVNEKLFFGSGTQLSVL.